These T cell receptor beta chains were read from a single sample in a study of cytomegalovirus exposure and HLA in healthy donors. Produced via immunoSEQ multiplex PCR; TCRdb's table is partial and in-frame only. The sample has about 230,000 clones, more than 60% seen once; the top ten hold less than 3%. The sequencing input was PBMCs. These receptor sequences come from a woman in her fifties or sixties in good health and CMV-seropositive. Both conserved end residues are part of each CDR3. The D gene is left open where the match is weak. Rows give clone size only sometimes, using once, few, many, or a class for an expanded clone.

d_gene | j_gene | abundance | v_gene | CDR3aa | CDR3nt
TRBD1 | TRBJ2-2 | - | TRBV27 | CASSRTGQPGELFF | TGTGCCAGCAGTCGGACAGGGCAACCCGGGGAGCTGTTTTTT
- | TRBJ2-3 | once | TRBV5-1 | CASYLSTDTQYF | TGCGCCAGCTATCTTAGCACAGATACGCAGTATTTT
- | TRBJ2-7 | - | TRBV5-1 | CASSFLGGEHEQYF | TGCGCCAGCAGCTTCTTAGGAGGGGAACACGAGCAGTACTTC
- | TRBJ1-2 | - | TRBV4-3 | CASSLYTGNYGYTF | TGCGCCAGCAGCCTTTACACAGGGAACTATGGCTACACCTTC
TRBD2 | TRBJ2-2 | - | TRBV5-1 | CASSRGTSGVYTGELFF | TGCGCCAGCAGCAGGGGGACTAGCGGGGTGTACACCGGGGAGCTGTTTTTT
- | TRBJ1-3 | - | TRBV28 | CASSSPGFNSGNTIYF | TGTGCCAGCAGTTCCCCAGGTTTTAACTCTGGAAACACCATATATTTT
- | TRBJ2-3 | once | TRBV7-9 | CASSLARTDTQYF | TGTGCCAGCAGCTTAGCGAGAACAGATACGCAGTATTTT
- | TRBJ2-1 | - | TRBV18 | CASSKAGRLSYNEQFF | TGTGCCAGCTCAAAGGCGGGACGCCTCTCCTACAATGAGCAGTTCTTC
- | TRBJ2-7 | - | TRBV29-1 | CSFAVDLPGYEQYF | TGCAGCTTTGCCGTTGACCTACCGGGATACGAGCAGTACTTC
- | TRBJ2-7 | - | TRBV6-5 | CASSSRGAGAYEQYF | TGTGCCAGCAGTTCCAGAGGGGCAGGGGCCTACGAGCAGTACTTC
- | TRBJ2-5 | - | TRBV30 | CAWSRGPGGETQYF | TGTGCCTGGAGTCGTGGCCCCGGCGGAGAGACCCAGTACTTC
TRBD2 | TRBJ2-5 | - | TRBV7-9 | CASSLPTGLVWETQYF | TGTGCCAGCAGCTTACCCACAGGACTAGTTTGGGAGACCCAGTACTTC
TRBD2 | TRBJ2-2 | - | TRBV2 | CASRIAGVNTGELFF | TGTGCCAGCAGGATAGCGGGGGTAAACACCGGGGAGCTGTTTTTT
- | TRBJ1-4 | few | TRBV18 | CASSGGADEKLFF | TGTGCCAGCTCAGGCGGCGCTGATGAAAAACTGTTTTTT
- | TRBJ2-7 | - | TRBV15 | CATSRDSAREQYF | TGTGCCACCAGCAGAGATTCCGCGCGGGAGCAGTACTTC
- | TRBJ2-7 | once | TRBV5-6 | CASSPGSASYEQYF | TGTGCCAGCAGCCCCGGGTCCGCCTCCTACGAGCAGTACTTC
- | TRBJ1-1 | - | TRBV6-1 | CASSLGVTEAFF | TGTGCCAGCAGTCTAGGGGTAACTGAAGCTTTCTTT
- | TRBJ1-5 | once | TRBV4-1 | CASSPGTNNQPQHF | TGCGCCAGCAGCCCTGGGACAAACAATCAGCCCCAGCATTTT
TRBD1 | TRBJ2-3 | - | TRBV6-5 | CASSYSTGAADTQYF | TGTGCCAGCAGTTACTCGACAGGGGCCGCAGATACGCAGTATTTT
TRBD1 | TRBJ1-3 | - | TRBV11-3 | CASSLEFGTDFGNTIYF | TGTGCCAGCAGCTTAGAATTTGGGACAGACTTTGGAAACACCATATATTTT
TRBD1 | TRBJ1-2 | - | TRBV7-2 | CASSLELGRGNGYTF | TGTGCCAGCAGCTTAGAATTAGGCAGGGGGAATGGCTACACCTTC
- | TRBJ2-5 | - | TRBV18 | CASSLTQETQYF | TGTGCCAGCTCATTGACACAAGAGACCCAGTACTTC
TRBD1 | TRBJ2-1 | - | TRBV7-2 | CASSLDRARSYNEQFF | TGTGCCAGCAGCTTGGACAGGGCCCGCTCCTACAATGAGCAGTTCTTC
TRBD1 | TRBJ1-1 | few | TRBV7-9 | CASSPGQGEAFF | TGTGCCAGCAGCCCGGGACAGGGTGAAGCTTTCTTT
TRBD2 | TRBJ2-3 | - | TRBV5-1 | CASSFEGRADTQYF | TGCGCCAGCAGCTTCGAGGGGAGGGCAGATACGCAGTATTTT
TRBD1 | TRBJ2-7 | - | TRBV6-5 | CASSQWTGRYEQYF | TGTGCCAGCAGTCAATGGACAGGGCGGTACGAGCAGTACTTC
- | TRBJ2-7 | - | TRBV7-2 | CASSQGGVISYEQYF | TGTGCCAGCAGTCAAGGAGGGGTTATTTCCTACGAGCAGTACTTC
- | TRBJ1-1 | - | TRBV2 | CASRHSGANTEAFF | TGTGCCAGCAGACACAGCGGGGCGAACACTGAAGCTTTCTTT
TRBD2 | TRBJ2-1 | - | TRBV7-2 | CASSLAGGNNEQFF | TGTGCCAGCAGCTTAGCGGGGGGGAACAATGAGCAGTTCTTC
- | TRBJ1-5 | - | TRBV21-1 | CASGTGSFVQPQHF | TGTGCCAGCGGGACAGGGAGTTTTGTTCAGCCCCAGCATTTT
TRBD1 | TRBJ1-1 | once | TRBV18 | CASFGQGNTEAFF | TGTGCCAGCTTCGGACAGGGCAACACTGAAGCTTTCTTT
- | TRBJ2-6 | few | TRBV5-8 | CASSRGSTSGANVLTF | TGTGCCAGCAGCCGGGGGTCTACGTCTGGGGCCAACGTCCTGACTTTC
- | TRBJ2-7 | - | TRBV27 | CASSTRGGGIRSYEQYF | TGTGCCAGCTCAACACGAGGGGGAGGGATCCGTTCCTACGAGCAGTACTTC
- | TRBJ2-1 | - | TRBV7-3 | CASSPVQGGYNEQFF | TGTGCCAGCAGCCCAGTACAAGGGGGTTACAATGAGCAGTTCTTC
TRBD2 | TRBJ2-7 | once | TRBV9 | CASSVHPTSGYEQYF | TGTGCCAGCAGCGTACATCCGACTAGCGGCTACGAGCAGTACTTC
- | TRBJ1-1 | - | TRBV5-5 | CASSTWSGTWNTEAFF | TGTGCCAGCAGTACATGGTCCGGGACATGGAACACTGAAGCTTTCTTT
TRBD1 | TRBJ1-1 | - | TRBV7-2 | CASSKNGQGGTEAFF | TGTGCCAGCAGTAAAAACGGACAGGGCGGCACTGAAGCTTTCTTT
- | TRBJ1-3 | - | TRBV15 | CATSRDNRESGNTIYF | TGTGCCACCAGCAGAGATAACCGGGAAAGCGGAAACACCATATATTTT
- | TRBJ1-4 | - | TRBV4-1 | CASSDRVNEKLFF | TGCGCCAGCAGTGACCGGGTTAATGAAAAACTGTTTTTT
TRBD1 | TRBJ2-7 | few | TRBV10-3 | CAISPGQGYEQYF | TGTGCCATCAGTCCGGGACAGGGATACGAGCAGTACTTC
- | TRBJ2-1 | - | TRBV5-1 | CASSPGVSSTRYNEQFF | TGCGCCAGCAGCCCTGGAGTGTCTTCCACTCGCTACAATGAGCAGTTCTTC
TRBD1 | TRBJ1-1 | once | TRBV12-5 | CASGPRQGASSGTEAFF | TGTGCTAGTGGTCCACGACAGGGGGCGAGTTCGGGCACTGAAGCTTTCTTT
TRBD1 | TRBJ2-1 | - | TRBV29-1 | CSFSRDSYNEQFF | TGCAGCTTTTCCCGGGACAGCTACAATGAGCAGTTCTTC
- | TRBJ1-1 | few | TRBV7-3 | CASSLRWAGEGDTEAFF | TGTGCCAGCAGCTTACGGTGGGCAGGGGAGGGGGACACTGAAGCTTTCTTT
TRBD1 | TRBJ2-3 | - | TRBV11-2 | CASSQPGQGRTDTQYF | TGTGCCAGCAGTCAACCGGGACAGGGGCGCACAGATACGCAGTATTTT
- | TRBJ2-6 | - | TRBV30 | CAWSTHSSGANVLTF | TGTGCCTGGAGTACACACAGCTCTGGGGCCAACGTCCTGACTTTC
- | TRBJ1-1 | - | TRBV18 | CASSPPLGRGGAFF | TGTGCCAGCTCACCACCTTTAGGACGCGGGGGGGCTTTCTTT